The clone carrying this T cell receptor beta chain turned up a few times. The target antigen is unknown. Libraries for TCRalpha and TCRbeta carried sample barcodes and unique molecular identifiers via 5'RACE. Each CDR3 protein gets one entry after TCRdb re-called the 5' RACE reads with MiXCR. The sample shows about 320,000 distinct CDR3 sequences, roughly an eighth of them seen only once. The data are from a study of T-cell memory formation after mild COVID-19. Study background: The TCR clusters were mostly specific to one donor.

Study results and limitations: In second-wave clones peaking day 37, SARS-CoV-2 specificity remained unconfirmed. Contracting clones, day 15 to 85, had balanced CD4/CD8, and later expanders favored CD4+.

V was clipped by 3 bases and J by 4 bases; unmatched bases: 13. The V gene's germline CDR1 is SGHRS and CDR2 YFSETQ. The CDR3 sequence is 17 residues long. This TCR came from a man aged 18 to 29 who had mild COVID-19 (a few samples of this study predate the infection). Cell type and time point are not known. Sequencing input: PBMCs or a T cell subset sorted from them (not recorded which). The chain uses TRBV5-1 and TRBJ2-3; 8 bases agree with TRBD2. CDR3 bases: TGCGCCAGCAGCTACCCCAACCGGGGGGGCGGGGCAGATACGCAGTATTTT. Its protein is CASSYPNRGGGADTQYF.